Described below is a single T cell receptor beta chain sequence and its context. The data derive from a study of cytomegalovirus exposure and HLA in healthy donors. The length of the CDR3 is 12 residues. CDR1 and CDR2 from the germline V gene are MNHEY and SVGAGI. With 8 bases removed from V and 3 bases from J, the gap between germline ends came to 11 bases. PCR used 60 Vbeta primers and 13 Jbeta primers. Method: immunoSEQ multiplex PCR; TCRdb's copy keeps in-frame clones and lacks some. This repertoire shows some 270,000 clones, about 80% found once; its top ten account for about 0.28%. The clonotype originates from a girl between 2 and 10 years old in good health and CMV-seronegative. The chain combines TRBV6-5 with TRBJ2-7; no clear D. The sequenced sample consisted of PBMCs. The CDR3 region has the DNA TGTGCCAGCTCAGAGGATGGCTACGAGCAGTACTTC. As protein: CASSEDGYEQYF.